Below are 28 T cell receptor beta chains sequenced from a single sample in a study of CD8+CD57+ T cells in acquired aplastic anemia. Genomic DNA acted as the template from which TCR beta VDJ combination and CDR3 sequence profiling were carried out. TCRdb reprocessed the reads via MiXCR and lists one record per CDR3 protein. The table has 250,000 to 350,000 distinct CDR3 sequences, around three fifths seen once. Source material: sorted CD4+, CD8+, or CD8+CD57+ T cells (not recorded which) from PBMCs. These receptors were collected from a human donor with severe aplastic anemia or a healthy control (not recorded which).

V usage is TRBV20-1 and J usage is TRBJ1-3; 10 bases match TRBD1. Germline CDR1 DFQATT, CDR2 SNEGSKA (reference sequence). V trimming: 3 bases; J trimming: 9 bases; junction bases outside the gene matches: 14. This CDR3 region has 16 residues. The CDR3 nucleotides are TGCAGTGCTAGGGTCCTGGGGGACAGGGGCAGAACCACCATATATTTT. Its protein is CSARVLGDRGRTTIYF.

This clonotype came up many times. The rearrangement links TRBV30 to TRBJ1-6; no definite D call. CDR3 length equals 16 residues. Deletions cut 4 bases from V and 6 bases from J, with 19 bases between. From germline, CDR1 is GTSNPN and CDR2 SVGIG (reference sequence). This CDR3 is CAWTPGLLGFNSPLHF. The CDR3 region has the DNA TGTGCCTGGACCCCAGGACTCTTAGGGTTTAATTCACCCCTCCACTTT. Combining the CDR3 with reference TRBV30 and TRBJ1-6 gives the whole variable domain SQTIHQWPATLVQPVGSPLSLECTVEGTSNPNLYWYRQAAGRGLQLLFYSVGIGQISSEVPQNLSASRPQDRQFILSSKKLLLSDSGFYLCAWTPGLLGFNSPLHFGNGTRLTVT.

This clonotype was picked up many times. This rearrangement joins TRBV2 to TRBJ1-5; a possible D gene is TRBD1 (5 bases). V shed 3 bases and J shed 2 bases, with 11 bases lying between them. CDR1 and CDR2 from the germline V gene are SNHLY and FYNNEI. The CDR3 extends over 15 amino acids. This chain's CDR3 is CASSDFGGGNQPQHF. The DNA for the CDR3 is TGTGCCAGCAGTGATTTCGGGGGTGGCAATCAGCCCCAGCATTTT.

The chain joins TRBV12-3 or TRBV12-4 to TRBJ1-2, with no clear D. Trimming pared 6 bases from V and 7 bases from J, leaving 12 bases between. The CDR3 has 12 amino acids. The CDR3 nucleotides are TGTGCCAGCAGAGAATATTCTCTTGGCTACACCTTC. Translation: CASREYSLGYTF.

Of note for this clonotype: With a much larger clone just one base away, this may be a read error. The chain has TRBV19 and TRBJ2-4; no firm D call. Germline values: CDR1 LNHDA, CDR2 SQIVND (reference sequence). V was cut by 8 bases and J by 2 bases, with 7 bases left in between. This CDR3 has 12 residues. CDR3 region: CASLEPKNIQYF. CDR3 bases: TGTGCCAGTCTGGAACCCAAAAACATTCAGTACTTC.

The V gene is TRBV6-2 or TRBV6-3, the J gene TRBJ1-2; possible D gene TRBD1, 6 bases. CDR3 length: 16 residues. The V and J ends lost 7 bases and 5 bases respectively, with 23 bases between them. The V gene's germline CDR1 is MNHEY and CDR2 SVGEGT. CDR3 amino acids: CASIRTSGGAKYGYTF. CDR3 nucleotide sequence: TGTGCCAGCATCCGGACTAGCGGGGGGGCAAAATATGGCTACACCTTC.

In this sample, this clonotype turned up once. The V and J genes are TRBV7-2 and TRBJ2-5, with 9 bases lining up with TRBD1. The germline V gene encodes CDR1 SGHTA and CDR2 FQGNSA. The CDR3 contains 12 residues. J was trimmed by 12 bases and V by 6 bases; bases with no gene match: 8. The CDR3 protein is CASRLQGARKYF. The CDR3 nucleotides read TGTGCCAGCAGGTTACAGGGGGCGCGGAAGTACTTC.

The chain links TRBV9 to TRBJ1-3; D is unclear. Germline V CDR1 and CDR2: SGDLS, YYNGEE. Trimming pared 0 bases from V and 1 base from J, leaving 11 bases between. The CDR3 contains 16 residues. CDR3 in amino acids: CASSVGARASGNTIYF. The CDR3, as DNA: TGTGCCAGCAGCGTAGGAGCGCGCGCTTCTGGAAACACCATATATTTT.

The table lists this clonotype with a count of one. The chain combines TRBV7-2 with TRBJ1-1, with 9 bases that match TRBD1. CDR1 and CDR2 from the germline V gene are SGHTA and FQGNSA. Trimming took 4 bases from V and 0 from J; bases not matched to a gene: 3. The CDR3 has 15 amino acids. Here the CDR3 DNA reads TGTGCCAGCAGCTATGGGGACAGGGTGAACACTGAAGCTTTCTTT. Encoded protein: CASSYGDRVNTEAFF. The whole variable domain, remainder taken from reference TRBV7-2 and TRBJ1-1, is GAGVSQSPSNKVTEKGKDVELRCDPISGHTALYWYRQSLGQGLEFLIYFQGNSAPDKSGLPSDRFSAERTGGSVSTLTIQRTQQEDSAVYLCASSYGDRVNTEAFFGQGTRLTVV.

This chain links TRBV2 with TRBJ1-6; TRBD1 is a possible D gene (5 bases). Looked up from germline, CDR1 is SNHLY and CDR2 is FYNNEI. The V end lost 7 bases, the J end lost 8 bases, and 21 bases lay between the germline ends. The CDR3 spans 16 residues. The CDR3 nucleotides read TGTGCCAGCAACGCCAGGGACTACTATAAAGATTCACCCCTCCACTTT. It encodes CASNARDYYKDSPLHF.

This clonotype was picked up many times. The chain couples TRBV13 to TRBJ2-5; D not certain. Germline V lookup: CDR1 PRHDT, CDR2 FYEKMQ (reference sequence). V lost 2 bases, J lost 1 base, and 8 bases lay in between. CDR3 length equals 14 residues. CDR3 sequence: CASSLNLVQETQYF. CDR3 sequence (DNA): TGTGCCAGCAGCTTAAATCTAGTCCAAGAGACCCAGTACTTC.

Concerning this clonotype itself: At one end the junction does not follow the germline gene, possibly because of a read error. This chain's CDR3 is CASSLVLSSEQYF. In DNA form, the CDR3 reads TGTGCCAGCAGCTTAGTTTTGTCCTCCGAGCAGTACTTC. The chain carries TRBV7-9 and TRBJ2-7, with D unresolved. CDR3 length equals 13 residues. The germline V gene has CDR1 SEHNR and CDR2 FQNEAQ (reference sequence).

V usage is TRBV24-1 and J usage is TRBJ1-5; 9 nucleotides line up with TRBD1. CDR1 and CDR2 (germline): KGHDR, SFDVKD. The V segment lost 7 bases and the J segment 6 bases; nucleotides outside the gene matches: 9. The CDR3 covers 15 residues. Here the CDR3 reads CATREDRGGRQPQHF. The CDR3, as DNA: TGTGCCACCAGGGAGGACAGGGGTGGCCGTCAGCCCCAGCATTTT.

The chain is built from TRBV9 and TRBJ2-3; TRBD2 matches 13 bases. After removal of 2 bases from V and 0 bases from J, the junction contained 3 bases not matched to a gene. The CDR3 sequence is 17 residues long. Germline lookup yields CDR1 SGDLS and CDR2 YYNGEE. CDR3 amino acids: CASSVGTSGVSTDTQYF. CDR3 in DNA: TGTGCCAGCAGCGTGGGGACTAGCGGGGTTAGCACAGATACGCAGTATTTT.

This clonotype was found a few times. The V gene is TRBV27, the J gene TRBJ1-2; D remains unclear. Germline CDR1 and CDR2: MNHEY and SMNVEV (reference sequence). The germline V and J ends were trimmed by 3 bases and 10 bases, with 21 bases remaining between them. The CDR3 consists of 15 residues. The CDR3 coding sequence is TGTGCCAGCAGTTTTGAGAAGGCAAAACCTTTGGACTACACCTTC. It yields the protein CASSFEKAKPLDYTF.

The sample holds one count of this clonotype. The chain has TRBV7-9 and TRBJ2-5; a weak D match, TRBD2 (6 bases). V shed 2 bases and J shed 5 bases, with 24 bases lying between them. CDR1 and CDR2 from the germline V gene are SEHNR and FQNEAQ (reference sequence). The CDR3 sequence is 18 residues long. This CDR3 reads CASSLYPLRDSVGETQYF. The CDR3 coding sequence is TGTGCCAGCAGCTTATACCCTCTCCGGGACTCAGTGGGGGAGACCCAGTACTTC.

The rearrangement links TRBV7-6 to TRBJ2-7; D possibly corresponds to TRBD1 (6 bases). V gave up 2 bases and J gave up 2 bases, with 28 bases separating them. The CDR3 is 20 residues long. Germline V gene sequence: CDR1 SGHVS, CDR2 FNYEAQ. CDR3 DNA sequence: TGTGCCAGCAGCTTAAACCTCTCCCCTGCCCCAGGGGAAATGGCCTACGAGCAGTACTTC. It translates to CASSLNLSPAPGEMAYEQYF.

The CDR3 nucleotides are TGTGCCAGCAGCTTAGACGGGGGCCCCTACGAGCAGTACTTC. Translating gives CASSLDGGPYEQYF. The rearrangement uses TRBV7-2 and TRBJ2-7; D may correspond to TRBD1 or TRBD2 (6 bases each). The CDR3 is 14 residues long. Germline V gives CDR1 SGHTA, CDR2 FQGNSA. Trimming left V 1 base short and J 2 bases short, with 9 bases between.

This clonotype has a count of ten or more. This chain links TRBV20-1 with TRBJ1-5; the D is unclear. Germline V CDR1 and CDR2: DFQATT, SNEGSKA (reference sequence). V was clipped by 1 base and J by 5 bases, with 9 bases between them. The CDR3 runs to 13 residues. The CDR3 region is CSARAEVDQPQHF. The CDR3 DNA reads as TGCAGTGCTAGAGCAGAGGTAGATCAGCCCCAGCATTTT.

The gene calls are TRBV2 and TRBJ2-7, with TRBD1 matching over 9 bases. In germline, CDR1 is SNHLY, CDR2 FYNNEI. CDR3 length equals 16 residues. With 5 bases clipped from V and 0 bases from J, the junction kept 8 bases outside the gene matches. CDR3 coding DNA: TGTGCCAGCAGTTACTCCGGGACAGGGAGCTCCTACGAGCAGTACTTC. Encoded protein: CASSYSGTGSSYEQYF. The complete variable domain, with remaining parts taken from reference TRBV2 and TRBJ2-7, reads EPEVTQTPSHQVTQMGQEVILRCVPISNHLYFYWYRQILGQKVEFLVSFYNNEISEKSEIFDDQFSVERPDGSNFTLKIRSTKLEDSAMYFCASSYSGTGSSYEQYFGPGTRLTVT.

In regard to this clonotype: This sequence may be a read error, since a much larger clone differs from it by one base. This rearrangement joins TRBV5-1 to TRBJ2-1; TRBD2 aligns across 12 bases. Germline CDR1 reads SGHRS; CDR2 reads YFSETQ. The CDR3 is made up of 15 amino acids. Losses at the gene ends were 4 bases for V and 6 bases for J; bases not matched to a gene: 5. The CDR3 is CASSPTSGGCNEQFF. In nucleotides, the CDR3 is TGCGCCAGCAGCCCGACTAGCGGGGGTTGCAATGAGCAGTTCTTC. Full variable domain (missing parts from reference TRBV5-1 and TRBJ2-1): KAGVTQTPRYLIKTRGQQVTLSCSPISGHRSVSWYQQTPGQGLQFLFEYFSETQRNKGNFPGRFSGRQFSNSRSEMNVSTLELGDSALYLCASSPTSGGCNEQFFGPGTRLTVL.

This clonotype was counted at least ten times. The chain couples TRBV7-2 to TRBJ1-6, with a possible D match to TRBD1 (5 bases). Germline V CDR1 and CDR2: SGHTA, FQGNSA. The CDR3 totals 15 residues. V shed 0 bases and J shed 14 bases, with 17 bases lying between them. Here the CDR3 reads CASSLARQGAVTLHF. CDR3 in DNA: TGTGCCAGCAGCTTAGCAAGGCAGGGCGCGGTCACCCTCCACTTT.

A few counts support this clonotype. V and J are TRBV6-1 and TRBJ1-5; D not resolved. Germline CDR1 reads MNHNS; CDR2 reads SASEGT. V was trimmed by 1 base and J by 4 bases, leaving 17 bases between them. This CDR3 comprises 17 residues. This CDR3 is CASSEGFWRKGNQPQHF. The CDR3, as DNA: TGTGCCAGCAGTGAAGGGTTCTGGCGCAAAGGTAATCAGCCCCAGCATTTT.

This clonotype was counted at least ten times. The V gene is TRBV29-1, the J gene TRBJ2-6; 9 positions match TRBD2. V was pared by 1 base and J by 0 bases, with 10 bases of the junction left unmatched. The germline CDR1 and CDR2 sequences are SQVTM and ANQGSEA. The CDR3 has 19 residues. The CDR3, as DNA: TGCAGCGTTGAAGCGGGAGTAGCGGGGGTTCTCTCTGGGGCCAACGTCCTGACTTTC. It translates to CSVEAGVAGVLSGANVLTF.

The chain joins TRBV7-2 to TRBJ2-2, with TRBD1 identical over 8 bases. This CDR3 region has 17 residues. Trimming cost V 9 bases and J 2 bases; bases outside gene matches: 14. Germline values: CDR1 SGHTA, CDR2 FQGNSA. The CDR3 here is CASGGIGTGRNTGELFF. Written as DNA, the CDR3 is TGTGCCAGTGGGGGGATAGGGACAGGCCGAAACACCGGGGAGCTGTTTTTT.

This clonotype appeared many times. J is TRBJ2-3 and V is TRBV9; maybe TRBD2 (7 bases). The CDR3 consists of 16 residues. Germline V gene sequence: CDR1 SGDLS, CDR2 YYNGEE. V was pared by 4 bases and J by 4 bases, with 19 bases between. CDR3 loop: CASSPRGGGGPDTQYF. The CDR3 nucleotides are TGTGCCAGCAGCCCCCGAGGTGGGGGGGGGCCAGATACGCAGTATTTT.

V and J are TRBV20-1 and TRBJ2-1; no definite D call. The CDR3 runs to 11 residues. Germline V CDR1 and CDR2: DFQATT, SNEGSKA (reference sequence). V gave up 1 base and J gave up 9 bases, with 7 bases separating them. CDR3 sequence (DNA): TGCAGTGCTAGAGTGGGAACTGAGCAGTTCTTC. Protein: CSARVGTEQFF.

This clonotype was seen just once. The chain carries TRBV14 and TRBJ1-2, with D perhaps TRBD1 (6 bases). Between the trimmed V and J ends, which lost 8 bases and 5 bases, there was a span of 18 bases. The CDR3 covers 14 residues. The germline V gene has CDR1 SGHDN and CDR2 FVKESK. CDR3 in DNA: TGTGCCAGCGCCGGGGGGCTCCCGGGATATGGCTACACCTTC. Its translation is CASAGGLPGYGYTF.